These 18 T cell receptor beta chains originate from one sample sequenced in a study of blood T cell repertoires in COVID-19. TCRdb's table, derived via immunoSEQ multiplex PCR, lists solely in-frame clones and lacks some. Among roughly 90,000 clones listed, about 80% were seen once. The sequencing input was peripheral blood. The receptors stem from a woman in her 70s with acute or convalescent COVID-19.

This clone was seen only once. The CDR3 loop is CASSWASRSTDTQYF. The CDR3 nucleotides read TGTGCCAGCAGTTGGGCCAGTAGATCCACAGATACGCAGTATTTT. The V call is TRBV28, the J call TRBJ2-3; the D is unclear. The CDR3 runs 15 residues. The V end was cut by 4 bases, the J end by 2 bases, with 13 bases between. Germline CDR1 reads MDHEN; CDR2 reads SYDVKM.

The chain carries TRBV30 and TRBJ2-5; weak D call: TRBD2 (6 bases). The CDR3 sequence is 13 residues long. The V end lost 0 bases, the J end lost 4 bases, and 9 bases lay between the germline ends. Germline CDR1 is GTSNPN and CDR2 is SVGIG (reference sequence). This CDR3 reads CAWSVLAIETQYF. For the CDR3, the DNA is TGTGCCTGGAGTGTACTAGCTATAGAGACCCAGTACTTC.

This clone was counted a single time. The DNA of the CDR3 is TGTGCCAGCAGCCAAGTACGAGGGCCCGGGGAGCTGTTTTTT. This translates into CASSQVRGPGELFF. The V and J genes are TRBV3-1 (or the pseudogene TRBV3-2) and TRBJ2-2; possibly TRBD2 for D (5 bases). The CDR3 is made up of 14 amino acids. Germline-derived CDR1 and CDR2 are LGHDT and YNNKEL (reference sequence). Between the trimmed V and J ends, which lost 1 base and 6 bases, there was a span of 9 bases.

The V and J genes are TRBV7-9 and TRBJ1-4; 9 bases fit TRBD1. This CDR3 contains 15 residues. Germline V gene lookup returns CDR1 SEHNR and CDR2 FQNEAQ (reference sequence). V gave up 5 bases and J gave up 4 bases; unmatched junction bases: 5. The CDR3 region has the DNA TGTGCCAGCAGCCCACCGGGACAGGGTAATGAAAAACTGTTTTTT. The encoded protein is CASSPPGQGNEKLFF.

This chain connects TRBV10-3 to TRBJ1-5; 7 bases align to TRBD1. Trimming cost V 6 bases and J 5 bases; bases outside gene matches: 4. CDR3 size: 13 residues. CDR1 is ENHRY and CDR2 is SYGVKD in the germline V gene. The CDR3 loop reads CAISRQGDQPQHF. For the CDR3, the DNA is TGTGCCATCAGCAGACAGGGCGATCAGCCCCAGCATTTT.

V and J are TRBV5-1 and TRBJ2-2, with a weak D call TRBD1 (7 bases). Germline CDR1 is SGHRS and CDR2 is YFSETQ. The CDR3 totals 15 residues. Trimming cost V 2 bases and J 5 bases, with 13 bases left between them. The CDR3 DNA is TGCGCCAGCAGCTTTGCGCAGGGGGGTACCGGGGAGCTGTTTTTT. As protein: CASSFAQGGTGELFF.

The J gene is TRBJ2-1, the V gene TRBV5-1, with TRBD1 as a possible D gene (6 bases). This CDR3 has 16 amino acids. V lost 3 bases and J 0 bases, leaving 13 bases between the germline ends. Germline assignment: CDR1 SGHRS and CDR2 YFSETQ. In nucleotides, the CDR3 is TGCGCCAGCAGCTCCCGGACAGCCAGCTCCTACAATGAGCAGTTCTTC. Protein: CASSSRTASSYNEQFF. The full variable domain, with the rest looked up from reference TRBV5-1 and TRBJ2-1, is KAGVTQTPRYLIKTRGQQVTLSCSPISGHRSVSWYQQTPGQGLQFLFEYFSETQRNKGNFPGRFSGRQFSNSRSEMNVSTLELGDSALYLCASSSRTASSYNEQFFGPGTRLTVL.

The CDR3 sequence is CASSLGPRTSNYGYTF. For the CDR3, the DNA is TGTGCCAGCAGCTTGGGTCCACGGACATCAAACTATGGCTACACCTTC. V is TRBV5-6 and J is TRBJ1-2, with TRBD1 as a possible D gene (5 bases). Deletions cut 0 bases from V and 2 bases from J, with 14 bases between. The CDR3 totals 16 residues. Germline V gives CDR1 SGHDT, CDR2 YYEEEE.

The V and J genes are TRBV5-5 and TRBJ1-5; D may be TRBD1 (6 bases). CDR1 is SGHKS, CDR2 YYEKEE, per germline (reference sequence). V was clipped by 4 bases and J by 5 bases, with 16 bases between them. The CDR3 totals 15 residues. CDR3 loop: CASSPNRAGDQPQHF. In DNA form, the CDR3 reads TGTGCCAGCAGCCCCAACAGGGCAGGGGATCAGCCCCAGCATTTT.

V gene TRBV19 combines with J gene TRBJ2-7; the match to TRBD1 covers 8 bases. The germline gives CDR1 LNHDA, CDR2 SQIVND (reference sequence). CDR3 size: 15 residues. V lost 4 bases, J lost 0 bases, and 5 bases stayed unmatched. The CDR3 DNA follows: TGTGCCAGTAGTAGACCGGGACAGGCCTCCTACGAGCAGTACTTC. It specifies CASSRPGQASYEQYF.

This chain joins TRBV4-3 and TRBJ2-7; no clear D gene. V was shortened by 0 bases and J by 0 bases, with 6 bases between the two germline ends. The germline V gene encodes CDR1 LGHNA and CDR2 YSLEER. The CDR3 contains 14 residues. The DNA for the CDR3 is TGCGCCAGCAGCCAAGATCCAATCTCCTACGAGCAGTACTTC. Amino acid sequence: CASSQDPISYEQYF.

The chain uses TRBV12-3 or TRBV12-4 and TRBJ1-2; D may be TRBD1 (5 bases). Trimming removed 5 bases at V and 8 bases at J, with 15 bases between. The CDR3 runs to 13 residues. The CDR3 DNA is TGTGCCAGCAGTCAGGGACTTCGTGCCGGCTACACCTTC. Translation: CASSQGLRAGYTF.

This chain links TRBV3-1 (or the pseudogene TRBV3-2) with TRBJ2-2; 8 positions match TRBD2. The V gene's germline CDR1 is LGHDT and CDR2 YNNKEL (reference sequence). This CDR3 is built from 14 residues. The junction had 4 bases not matched to a gene; V was cut back by 4 bases and J by 6 bases. Written as DNA, the CDR3 is TGTGCCAGCAGCCTGGGACTAGTTCCCGGGGAGCTGTTTTTT. Amino acids: CASSLGLVPGELFF.

The V gene is TRBV9, the J gene TRBJ2-7; weak D call: TRBD1 (7 bases). CDR3 size: 14 residues. Between the trimmed V and J ends, which lost 4 bases and 3 bases, there was a span of 14 bases. Germline CDR1 is SGDLS and CDR2 is YYNGEE. The DNA of the CDR3 is TGTGCCAGCAGCCCAGGGGGGATCCACTACGAGCAGTACTTC. As protein: CASSPGGIHYEQYF.

The CDR3, as DNA: TGTGCCAGCTTGACTAGCTCCCTTCCCGGCGACGCCTACAATGAGCAGTTCTTC. Its protein product is CASLTSSLPGDAYNEQFF. This rearrangement joins TRBV28 to TRBJ2-1, with 7 bases fitting TRBD2. The CDR3 contains 18 residues. Trimming took 8 bases from V and 2 from J; bases not matched to a gene: 18. CDR1 is MDHEN and CDR2 is SYDVKM in the germline V gene. Filled out from reference TRBV28 and TRBJ2-1, the complete variable domain reads DVKVTQSSRYLVKRTGEKVFLECVQDMDHENMFWYRQDPGLGLRLIYFSYDVKMKEKGDIPEGYSVSREKKERFSLILESASTNQTSMYLCASLTSSLPGDAYNEQFFGPGTRLTVL.

This rearrangement joins TRBV27 to TRBJ2-2, with a possible D match to TRBD2 (6 bases). Trimming cost V 0 bases and J 7 bases, with 18 bases left between them. Per germline, CDR1 MNHEY and CDR2 SMNVEV (reference sequence). CDR3 length equals 17 residues. In nucleotides, the CDR3 is TGTGCCAGCAGTTTATCATCCCATCCCGGGAGCTTCGGGGAGCTGTTTTTT. As protein: CASSLSSHPGSFGELFF.

This clone was counted between two and nine times. The V call is TRBV25-1, the J call TRBJ2-1; 7 bases fit TRBD2. Germline V lookup: CDR1 MGHDK, CDR2 SYGVNS. Trimming cost V 1 base and J 2 bases; bases outside gene matches: 11. CDR3 size: 18 residues. The chain's CDR3 is CASSESPGLGSAYNEQFF. DNA for the CDR3: TGTGCCAGCAGTGAATCCCCTGGACTAGGGTCCGCCTACAATGAGCAGTTCTTC.

The DNA of the CDR3 is TGTGCCAGCAGTCCCGACAGGAACTCCTACGAGCAGTACTTC. Encoded protein: CASSPDRNSYEQYF. This sequence joins TRBV2 and TRBJ2-7; D is perhaps TRBD1 (6 bases). CDR1 is SNHLY and CDR2 is FYNNEI in the germline V gene. Trimming left V 5 bases short and J 0 bases short, with 11 bases between. CDR3 length: 14 amino acids. Filled out from reference TRBV2 and TRBJ2-7, the complete variable domain reads EPEVTQTPSHQVTQMGQEVILRCVPISNHLYFYWYRQILGQKVEFLVSFYNNEISEKSEIFDDQFSVERPDGSNFTLKIRSTKLEDSAMYFCASSPDRNSYEQYFGPGTRLTVT.